One sample yielded the 20 T cell receptor beta chains listed below, sequenced in a study of OX40 agonist ivuxolimab in advanced cancers. The table came from immunoSEQ multiplex PCR; TCRdb's copy has only in-frame clones and leaves some out. The sample has over 65,000 clones; about 93% are singletons. This material consisted of CD4+ or CD8+ T cells sorted from blood, taken in a trial of the OX40 agonist ivuxolimab. Source of these receptors: an adult with an advanced solid tumor such as melanoma, head and neck, liver or kidney cancer.

The CDR3 reads CASSRQGSGSYNEQFF. The CDR3 DNA reads TGTGCCAGCAGCCGGCAAGGTTCGGGCTCCTACAATGAGCAGTTCTTC. This chain joins TRBV11-3 and TRBJ2-1, with D unclear. Germline V CDR1 and CDR2: SGHNT, YENEEA. V dropped 5 bases and J dropped 0 bases, with 14 bases sitting between them. The CDR3 runs 16 residues. The complete variable domain, with remaining parts taken from reference TRBV11-3 and TRBJ2-1, reads EAGVVQSPRYKIIEKKQPVAFWCNPISGHNTLYWYLQNLGQGPELLIRYENEEAVDDSQLPKDRFSAERLKGVDSTLKIQPAELGDSAVYLCASSRQGSGSYNEQFFGPGTRLTVL.

The chain couples TRBV28 to TRBJ2-1; D remains ambiguous. The germline gives CDR1 MDHEN, CDR2 SYDVKM. The V and J ends lost 2 bases and 4 bases respectively, with 12 bases between them. The CDR3 sequence is 15 residues long. The CDR3 here is CASSLGSLRYNEQFF. For the CDR3, the DNA is TGTGCCAGCAGTTTAGGGTCCCTCCGGTACAATGAGCAGTTCTTC.

The J gene is TRBJ2-5, the V gene TRBV28; no clear D. Trimming took off 2 bases at V and 5 bases at J, with 9 bases between the two ends. CDR3 length: 13 amino acids. Germline-derived CDR1 and CDR2 are MDHEN and SYDVKM. The CDR3 DNA sequence: TGTGCCAGCAGTTTACAAGGGCGTGAGACCCAGTACTTC. This sequence encodes CASSLQGRETQYF.

J is TRBJ2-1 and V is TRBV6-1; TRBD1 matches at 9 bases. Germline V gene sequence: CDR1 MNHNS, CDR2 SASEGT. The ends lost 7 bases at V and 4 bases at J; junction bases unmatched: 8. This CDR3 spans 15 amino acids. In DNA form, the CDR3 reads TGTGCCAGCAACCCCGGGACAGGGCTATACAATGAGCAGTTCTTC. Its protein is CASNPGTGLYNEQFF.

The J gene is TRBJ2-3, the V gene TRBV6-5; D is uncertain. V dropped 7 bases and J dropped 2 bases, with 16 bases sitting between them. The V gene's germline CDR1 is MNHEY and CDR2 SVGAGI. There are 15 residues in the CDR3. The CDR3 DNA follows: TGTGCCAGCACTCGATCCTTCACCTTCACAGATACGCAGTATTTT. Encoded protein: CASTRSFTFTDTQYF.

This clone was counted once. This sequence joins TRBV11-3 and TRBJ2-5; TRBD2 is a possible D gene (7 bases). CDR3 length: 15 residues. CDR1 is SGHNT, CDR2 YENEEA, per germline. The germline V and J ends were trimmed by 5 bases and 5 bases, with 18 bases remaining between them. The CDR3 spells CASSSPAEGGETQYF. CDR3 nucleotides: TGTGCCAGCAGCAGTCCCGCCGAGGGGGGGGAGACCCAGTACTTC.

In the case of this clone: This CDR3 is also generated by other DNA sequences in the sample. V usage is TRBV28 and J usage is TRBJ2-7; unclear D gene. The CDR3 length is 12 residues. Between the trimmed V and J ends, which lost 2 bases and 3 bases, there was a span of 5 bases. The germline V gene encodes CDR1 MDHEN and CDR2 SYDVKM. CDR3 DNA sequence: TGTGCCAGCAGTTTACCTGGCTACGAGCAGTACTTC. It codes for CASSLPGYEQYF. The whole variable domain, remainder taken from reference TRBV28 and TRBJ2-7, is DVKVTQSSRYLVKRTGEKVFLECVQDMDHENMFWYRQDPGLGLRLIYFSYDVKMKEKGDIPEGYSVSREKKERFSLILESASTNQTSMYLCASSLPGYEQYFGPGTRLTVT.

Only one count was recorded for this clone. V and J are TRBV7-3 and TRBJ1-2, with 12 nucleotides matching TRBD1. CDR1 SGHTA and CDR2 FQGTGA come from the germline V gene. The CDR3 totals 16 residues. V gave up 2 bases and J gave up 3 bases; unmatched junction bases: 4. CDR3 residues: CASSLAGTGGYYGYTF. Here the CDR3 DNA reads TGTGCCAGCAGCTTAGCCGGGACAGGGGGCTACTATGGCTACACCTTC.

The rearrangement joins TRBV30 to TRBJ2-2, with 9 bases lining up with TRBD2. CDR1 is GTSNPN, CDR2 SVGIG, per germline (reference sequence). V was pared by 4 bases and J by 6 bases, with 9 bases of the junction left unmatched. This CDR3 is built from 15 residues. The DNA for the CDR3 is TGTGCCTGGAAGAGTGGTAGCGGGAGACCCGGGGAGCTGTTTTTT. Translating it yields CAWKSGSGRPGELFF. The entire variable domain, with the rest obtained from reference TRBV30 and TRBJ2-2, is as follows: SQTIHQWPATLVQPVGSPLSLECTVEGTSNPNLYWYRQAAGRGLQLLFYSVGIGQISSEVPQNLSASRPQDRQFILSSKKLLLSDSGFYLCAWKSGSGRPGELFFGEGSRLTVL.

The rearrangement uses TRBV28 and TRBJ2-2; D perhaps matches TRBD1 (6 bases). This CDR3 spans 14 amino acids. V was pared by 9 bases and J by 5 bases, with 16 bases between. The germline gives CDR1 MDHEN, CDR2 SYDVKM. CDR3 sequence reads: CASLPGVRTGELFF. CDR3 nucleotide sequence: TGTGCCAGTCTTCCAGGGGTGAGGACCGGGGAGCTGTTTTTT.

The chain recombines TRBV6-6 with TRBJ2-7; 12 bases are a match to TRBD2. Trimming removed 6 bases from V and 0 bases from J; junction bases left unmatched: 3. CDR3 length: 15 residues. Germline lookup yields CDR1 MNHNY and CDR2 SVGAGI (reference sequence). CDR3 in DNA: TGTGCCAGCAGGCGACTAGCGGGAGCCTCCTACGAGCAGTACTTC. Amino acid sequence: CASRRLAGASYEQYF.

As for this clone: Compared with germline, one end of the junction differs, possibly owing to a read error. The chain recombines TRBV13 with TRBJ1-1; tentatively, D is TRBD1 (5 bases). This CDR3 contains 14 residues. Germline V gene sequence: CDR1 PRHDT, CDR2 FYEKMQ (reference sequence). CDR3 nucleotides: TGTGCCAGCAGCGTAGGCGGGGGGTACACTGAAGCTTTCTTT. Translating gives CASSVGGGYTEAFF.

This CDR3 is CASSQDFFPTTVRGEKLFF. DNA of the CDR3: TGTGCCAGCAGCCAAGATTTTTTCCCGACGACAGTCAGAGGTGAAAAACTGTTTTTT. The rearrangement uses TRBV14 and TRBJ1-4; D might be TRBD1 (5 bases). CDR1 and CDR2 (germline): SGHDN, FVKESK. Trimming pared 0 bases from V and 7 bases from J, leaving 24 bases between. The CDR3 loop spans 19 amino acids.

The chain is built from TRBV10-3 and TRBJ2-3; possibly TRBD1 for D (5 bases). CDR1 and CDR2 from the germline V gene are ENHRY and SYGVKD. The CDR3 runs 15 residues. Trimming shortened V by 3 bases and J by 0 bases, and 10 bases separated the two germline ends. CDR3 sequence (DNA): TGTGCCATCAGTGACTCGACAGCTAGCACAGATACGCAGTATTTT. This encodes CAISDSTASTDTQYF.

The chain has TRBV18 and TRBJ2-3, with 12 positions matching TRBD2. V was clipped by 1 base and J by 0 bases; unmatched bases: 11. Germline loops: CDR1 KGHSH, CDR2 LQKENI. The CDR3 has 20 residues. CDR3 loop: CASSPQGGLAGMASTDTQYF. CDR3 in DNA: TGTGCCAGCTCACCACAGGGAGGACTAGCGGGAATGGCTAGCACAGATACGCAGTATTTT.

The gene calls are TRBV5-1 and TRBJ2-3, with D perhaps TRBD1 or TRBD2 (6 bases each). The germline CDR1 and CDR2 sequences are SGHRS and YFSETQ. V was trimmed by 2 bases and J by 3 bases, leaving 13 bases between them. The CDR3 totals 15 residues. CDR3 residues: CASSFETGGTDTQYF. Here the CDR3 DNA reads TGCGCCAGCAGCTTCGAGACAGGAGGGACAGATACGCAGTATTTT. The variable domain in full, completed from reference TRBV5-1 and TRBJ2-3, reads KAGVTQTPRYLIKTRGQQVTLSCSPISGHRSVSWYQQTPGQGLQFLFEYFSETQRNKGNFPGRFSGRQFSNSRSEMNVSTLELGDSALYLCASSFETGGTDTQYFGPGTRLTVL.

This chain uses TRBV30 with TRBJ1-3; TRBD1 might be the D (6 bases). With 4 bases removed from V and 0 bases from J, the gap between germline ends came to 10 bases. The germline V gene has CDR1 GTSNPN and CDR2 SVGIG (reference sequence). The CDR3 is 14 amino acids. The CDR3 DNA reads TGTGCCTGGACGGGCAGGGGCTCTGGAAACACCATATATTTT. It translates to CAWTGRGSGNTIYF.

This sequence joins TRBV6-5 and TRBJ2-7; 9 nucleotides match TRBD2. This CDR3 has 14 amino acids. Germline lookup yields CDR1 MNHEY and CDR2 SVGAGI. Trimming at V came to 6 bases and at J to 3 bases, leaving 6 bases not matched to a gene. The CDR3 loop reads CASRESGGIYEQYF. CDR3 in DNA: TGTGCCAGCAGAGAAAGCGGGGGGATCTACGAGCAGTACTTC.

CDR3 DNA sequence: TGTGCCAGCAGTTACGAGGCAGGTAGATCCTACGAGCAGTACTTC. Translating gives CASSYEAGRSYEQYF. V usage is TRBV6-5 and J usage is TRBJ2-7; no clear D gene. The V and J ends lost 2 bases and 1 base respectively, with 12 bases between them. In germline, CDR1 is MNHEY, CDR2 SVGAGI. This CDR3 contains 15 residues.

This chain connects TRBV6-5 to TRBJ1-5; D not resolved. Trimming took off 5 bases at V and 5 bases at J, with 7 bases between the two ends. Germline V gene lookup returns CDR1 MNHEY and CDR2 SVGAGI. The CDR3 runs to 12 residues. The CDR3 loop reads CASSPRDQPQHF. The CDR3 DNA is TGTGCCAGCAGTCCCCGGGATCAGCCCCAGCATTTT.